The source of this TCR beta chain is a study of T-cell memory formation after mild COVID-19. This clonotype was seen at least ten times. TCRdb recomputed calls from the 5' RACE reads with MiXCR, one row per CDR3 protein. The sample lists 380,000 or so distinct CDR3 sequences, roughly an eighth seen once, with around a fifth in the top ten. CDR3 length: 16 residues. J lost 2 bases, V lost 4 bases, and 5 bases had no gene match. Sequencing was carried out using PBMCs or a T cell subset sorted from them (not recorded which). J is TRBJ2-7 and V is TRBV12-3 or TRBV12-4; TRBD2 aligns across 13 bases. The sequence was obtained from a man aged 18 to 30 who had mild COVID-19 (a few samples of this study predate the infection). Cell type and time point are not known. The CDR3 region is CASSSRLAGGTYEQYF. For the CDR3, the DNA is TGTGCCAGCAGTTCCCGACTAGCGGGGGGAACCTACGAGCAGTACTTC.